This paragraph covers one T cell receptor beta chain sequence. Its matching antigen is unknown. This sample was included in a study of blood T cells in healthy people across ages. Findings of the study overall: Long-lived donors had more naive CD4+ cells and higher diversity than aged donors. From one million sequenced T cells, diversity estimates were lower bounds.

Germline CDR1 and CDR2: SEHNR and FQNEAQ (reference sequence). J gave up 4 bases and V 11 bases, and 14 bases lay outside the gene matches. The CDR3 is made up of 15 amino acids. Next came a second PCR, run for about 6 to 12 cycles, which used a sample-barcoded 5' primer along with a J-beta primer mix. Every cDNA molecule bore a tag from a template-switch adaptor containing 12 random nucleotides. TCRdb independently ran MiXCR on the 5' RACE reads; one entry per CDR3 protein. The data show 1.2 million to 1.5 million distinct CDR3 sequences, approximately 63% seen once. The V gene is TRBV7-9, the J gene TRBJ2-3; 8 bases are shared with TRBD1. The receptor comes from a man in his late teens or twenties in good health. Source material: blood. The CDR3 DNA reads TGTGCCGGCTACCGGACAGGGTCTGAGCCAGATACGCAGTATTTT. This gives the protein CAGYRTGSEPDTQYF.